What follows are 27 T cell receptor beta chains derived from one specimen sequenced in a study of OX40 agonist ivuxolimab in advanced cancers. Using immunoSEQ multiplex PCR, the repertoire was profiled, and TCRdb retains in-frame clones only, with some absent. The repertoire holds tens of thousands of clones, approximately 81% seen once, with 5.5% to 8% in the top ten. The source was CD4+ or CD8+ T cells sorted from blood, collected in a trial of the OX40 agonist ivuxolimab. The receptors were sampled from an adult with an advanced solid tumor such as melanoma, head and neck, liver or kidney cancer.

The chain carries TRBV7-5 and TRBJ2-7. TRBV7-5 is a known pseudogene. This CDR3 region has 14 residues. The CDR3 spells CVRSLTLGVCEQYV. CDR3 coding DNA: TGTGTCAGAAGCTTAACGTTAGGCGTTTGCGAGCAGTACGTC.

The chain employs TRBV28 and TRBJ2-1; the match to TRBD2 covers 9 bases. Looked up from germline, CDR1 is MDHEN and CDR2 is SYDVKM. The CDR3 contains 15 residues. Trimming at V came to 4 bases and at J to 1 base, leaving 2 bases not matched to a gene. This chain's CDR3 is CASSSSGMSYNEQFF. As DNA, the CDR3 is TGTGCCAGCAGTTCTAGCGGGATGTCCTACAATGAGCAGTTCTTC.

This clone was seen only a few times. This rearrangement joins TRBV28 to TRBJ2-1, with TRBD2 matching over 7 bases. CDR3 size: 14 residues. Germline V gene lookup returns CDR1 MDHEN and CDR2 SYDVKM. V dropped 6 bases and J dropped 10; count of bases not matched to a gene: 12. The CDR3 is CASSQLATGGEQFF. CDR3 DNA: TGTGCCAGCAGCCAACTAGCGACCGGGGGGGAGCAGTTCTTC. Combining the CDR3 with reference TRBV28 and TRBJ2-1 gives the whole variable domain DVKVTQSSRYLVKRTGEKVFLECVQDMDHENMFWYRQDPGLGLRLIYFSYDVKMKEKGDIPEGYSVSREKKERFSLILESASTNQTSMYLCASSQLATGGEQFFGPGTRLTVL.

This clone was recorded once. V usage is TRBV15 and J usage is TRBJ2-1, with D possibly being TRBD1 (6 bases). V gave up 8 bases and J gave up 6 bases, with 17 bases separating them. This CDR3 is built from 14 residues. Per germline, CDR1 LNHNV and CDR2 YYDKDF (reference sequence). CDR3 nucleotides: TGTGCCACCGGGTGGGGGCGGCTGGGCAATGAGCAGTTCTTC. This translates into CATGWGRLGNEQFF.

The gene calls are TRBV28 and TRBJ1-1; tentatively, D is TRBD1 (6 bases). V lost 4 bases and J 6 bases, leaving 15 bases between the germline ends. The CDR3 has 14 residues. Germline V lookup: CDR1 MDHEN, CDR2 SYDVKM. This chain's CDR3 is CASSSMDSFSEAFF. CDR3 sequence (DNA): TGTGCCAGCAGTTCCATGGACAGTTTTTCTGAAGCTTTCTTT. Using reference TRBV28 and TRBJ1-1 for the parts outside the CDR3, the full variable domain is DVKVTQSSRYLVKRTGEKVFLECVQDMDHENMFWYRQDPGLGLRLIYFSYDVKMKEKGDIPEGYSVSREKKERFSLILESASTNQTSMYLCASSSMDSFSEAFFGQGTRLTVV.

This chain uses TRBV4-1 with TRBJ2-3, with 9 bases identical to TRBD2. The CDR3 spans 15 residues. Looked up from germline, CDR1 is MGHRA and CDR2 is YSYEKL. V trimming: 2 bases; J trimming: 4 bases; junction bases outside the gene matches: 4. CDR3 nucleotide sequence: TGCGCCAGCAGCCAAATAGCGGGAGAGGCAGATACGCAGTATTTT. Translation gives CASSQIAGEADTQYF.

The CDR3 DNA sequence: TGTGCCAGCAGCATGACTAGCGGGGCCTACGAGCAGTACGTC. Encoded protein: CASSMTSGAYEQYV. V gene TRBV7-8 combines with J gene TRBJ2-7; 11 bases line up with TRBD2. Germline assignment: CDR1 SGHVS and CDR2 FQNEAQ. V gave up 5 bases and J gave up 2 bases; unmatched junction bases: 2. The CDR3 totals 14 residues.

This rearrangement joins TRBV9 to TRBJ2-2, with D maybe TRBD2 (6 bases). The germline V gene encodes CDR1 SGDLS and CDR2 YYNGEE. The CDR3 runs to 13 residues. Between the trimmed V and J ends, which lost 4 bases and 7 bases, there was a span of 11 bases. The CDR3 spells CASSSSEGGELFF. The CDR3, as DNA: TGTGCCAGCAGCTCTAGCGAAGGCGGGGAGCTGTTTTTT.

V gene TRBV27 combines with J gene TRBJ1-1, with D perhaps TRBD1 (6 bases). V dropped 7 bases and J dropped 8 bases, with 8 bases sitting between them. This CDR3 is 10 amino acids long. The germline V gene encodes CDR1 MNHEY and CDR2 SMNVEV (reference sequence). CDR3 in amino acids: CASIGQEAFF. CDR3 nucleotides: TGTGCCAGCATCGGACAGGAAGCTTTCTTT.

The chain carries TRBV25-1 and TRBJ2-7, with D possibly matching TRBD1 (6 bases). The CDR3 has 16 residues. V was trimmed by 1 base and J by 3 bases, leaving 16 bases between them. Germline-derived CDR1 and CDR2 are MGHDK and SYGVNS. CDR3 sequence reads: CASSEWDNPGSYEQYF. In DNA form, the CDR3 reads TGTGCCAGCAGTGAATGGGACAATCCAGGGAGCTACGAGCAGTACTTC.

V is TRBV6-1 and J is TRBJ2-7; D unresolved. Germline V gene data show CDR1 as MNHNS and CDR2 as SASEGT. Trimming took 1 base from V and 2 from J, leaving 15 bases between them. The CDR3 has 16 residues. The CDR3 coding sequence is TGTGCCAGCAGTGAAGGAGTAGGGCCGTCCACCTACGAGCAGTACTTC. Its translation is CASSEGVGPSTYEQYF.

The chain recombines TRBV5-4 with TRBJ1-2; 7 bases match TRBD1. This CDR3 contains 14 residues. The junction had 8 bases not matched to a gene; V was cut back by 4 bases and J by 5 bases. CDR1 is SGHNT, CDR2 YYREEE, per germline (reference sequence). The CDR3 bases are TGTGCCAGCAGCATAACAGGGGCGGGATATGGCTACACCTTC. The encoded protein is CASSITGAGYGYTF.

This clone was seen a handful of times. Here the CDR3 DNA reads TGCGCCAGCAGCTTGACTAGCGGGATCGGGGGCACCGGGGAGCTGTTTTTT. This gives the protein CASSLTSGIGGTGELFF. This chain links TRBV5-1 with TRBJ2-2; TRBD2 aligns across 10 bases. CDR3 length equals 17 residues. Germline V gene data show CDR1 as SGHRS and CDR2 as YFSETQ. V was clipped by 1 base and J by 4 bases; unmatched bases: 7.

The rearrangement links TRBV15 to TRBJ2-3, with D possibly TRBD1 on 6 matching bases. This CDR3 contains 15 residues. Germline values: CDR1 LNHNV, CDR2 YYDKDF (reference sequence). V was cut by 1 base and J by 6 bases, with 14 bases left in between. Here the CDR3 reads CATSRVGGALDTQYF. The CDR3 coding sequence is TGTGCCACCAGCAGAGTAGGGGGTGCCCTGGATACGCAGTATTTT.

This chain uses TRBV7-9 with TRBJ1-4; D may be TRBD1 (5 bases). The CDR3 has 15 residues. The V gene lost 6 bases and the J gene lost 3 bases, with 14 bases spanning the gap. Germline loops: CDR1 SEHNR, CDR2 FQNEAQ (reference sequence). The CDR3 nucleotides read TGTGCCAGCAGTTCCCCTGGGGGTGCTAATGAAAAACTGTTTTTT. It translates to CASSSPGGANEKLFF.

CDR3 sequence: CATGEVSVGQYV. The CDR3 DNA reads as TGTGCCACGGGGGAGGTTTCGGTGGGGCAGTACGTC. The rearrangement uses TRBV15 and TRBJ2-7, with TRBD2 as a possible D gene (6 bases). Trimming shortened V by 9 bases and J by 9 bases, and 18 bases separated the two germline ends. The CDR3 runs to 12 residues. In germline, CDR1 is LNHNV, CDR2 YYDKDF (reference sequence).

Only a few counts were recorded for this clone. The chain is built from TRBV4-1 and TRBJ2-1; D gene unclear. Trimming removed 1 base at V and 4 bases at J, with 11 bases between. The CDR3 has 15 amino acids. Per germline, CDR1 MGHRA and CDR2 YSYEKL. The CDR3: CASSQGLGLYNEQFF. CDR3 DNA: TGCGCCAGCAGCCAAGGCCTAGGGTTGTACAATGAGCAGTTCTTC.

The V and J genes are TRBV2 and TRBJ1-2, with D unclear. This CDR3 is 15 amino acids long. Germline lookup yields CDR1 SNHLY and CDR2 FYNNEI. V shed 5 bases and J shed 4 bases, with 17 bases lying between them. In DNA form, the CDR3 reads TGTGCCAGCAGTAGTGACGGCGTAGACGGCTATGGCTACACCTTC. Translation gives CASSSDGVDGYGYTF.

The gene calls are TRBV6-1 and TRBJ2-7, with D unresolved. V lost 5 bases to trimming and J lost 4 bases, with 12 bases between them. CDR1 and CDR2 (germline): MNHNS, SASEGT. The CDR3 length is 13 residues. The CDR3 spells CASSWSGTYEQYF. The CDR3 DNA sequence: TGTGCCAGCAGTTGGTCGGGTACGTACGAGCAGTACTTC.

This rearrangement joins TRBV28 to TRBJ2-7; TRBD2 matches 7 bases. This CDR3 is built from 15 residues. V lost 2 bases, J lost 0 bases, and 4 bases stayed unmatched. Germline assignment: CDR1 MDHEN and CDR2 SYDVKM. CDR3 region: CASSLSLAASYEQYF. CDR3 DNA: TGTGCCAGCAGTTTAAGTCTAGCGGCCTCCTACGAGCAGTACTTC.

This chain joins TRBV5-4 and TRBJ2-1; TRBD2 matches at 8 bases. The CDR3 runs 14 residues. Looked up from germline, CDR1 is SGHNT and CDR2 is YYREEE (reference sequence). Germline trimming cut 5 bases from V and 6 bases from J; bases unmatched to any gene: 7. In DNA, the CDR3 is TGTGCCAGCAGTCTTAGCGGGGCCTTCAATGAGCAGTTCTTC. Amino acid sequence: CASSLSGAFNEQFF.

This clone was seen once. This rearrangement joins TRBV27 to TRBJ1-2, with unresolved D. The CDR3 is 13 amino acids. Germline V gene lookup returns CDR1 MNHEY and CDR2 SMNVEV (reference sequence). Trimming cost V 2 bases and J 2 bases, with 6 bases left between them. This chain's CDR3 is CASSLTGNYGYTF. Written as DNA, the CDR3 is TGTGCCAGCAGTTTAACGGGGAACTATGGCTACACCTTC.

V and J are TRBV2 and TRBJ1-5; no firm D call. Trimming stripped 2 bases from V and 0 bases from J, with 11 bases between. The CDR3 has 16 amino acids. Germline V gives CDR1 SNHLY, CDR2 FYNNEI. The CDR3 nucleotides are TGTGCCAGCAGTGAATTCCTTGGGGATAGCAATCAGCCCCAGCATTTT. Translating gives CASSEFLGDSNQPQHF.

The chain is built from TRBV25-1 and TRBJ2-7, with 10 bases that match TRBD1. The CDR3 runs to 14 residues. Trimming took 3 bases from V and 6 from J; bases not matched to a gene: 5. Germline-derived CDR1 and CDR2 are MGHDK and SYGVNS. CDR3 residues: CASSDAGTGAEQYF. In DNA, the CDR3 is TGTGCCAGCAGTGACGCCGGGACAGGGGCCGAGCAGTACTTC.

This sequence joins TRBV6-1 and TRBJ2-7, with 8 bases that match TRBD2. The CDR3 spans 15 residues. Germline V lookup: CDR1 MNHNS, CDR2 SASEGT. The V segment lost 6 bases and the J segment 1 base; nucleotides outside the gene matches: 8. The CDR3: CASRISSGSSYEQYF. The CDR3 region has the DNA TGTGCCAGCAGAATAAGCAGCGGGAGTTCCTACGAGCAGTACTTC.

The CDR3 DNA reads as TGCGCCAGCAGCACCCCGGCGGGGGTGGGCACAGATACGCAGTATTTT. Its protein is CASSTPAGVGTDTQYF. The gene calls are TRBV4-1 and TRBJ2-3; 7 bases align to TRBD2. The CDR3 sequence is 16 residues long. Germline V gene lookup returns CDR1 MGHRA and CDR2 YSYEKL. V lost 5 bases, J lost 1 base, and 9 bases stayed unmatched.

The CDR3 nucleotides read TGTGCCAGCAGCCACGTCGGAGGGGTCTCGAACACTGAAGCTTTCTTT. It yields the protein CASSHVGGVSNTEAFF. The genes are TRBV14 and TRBJ1-1; D is possibly TRBD1 (5 bases). This CDR3 spans 16 amino acids. Germline CDR1 is SGHDN and CDR2 is FVKESK. V gave up 3 bases and J gave up 1 base, with 15 bases separating them.